The 23 T cell receptor beta chains below all came from one sample that was sequenced in a study of cytomegalovirus exposure and HLA in healthy donors. The PCR ran on 60 Vbeta and 13 Jbeta primers. Profiling relied on immunoSEQ multiplex PCR, and the TCRdb table lists in-frame clones only, not all of them. Here the sample spans 100,000 to 150,000 clones, over 70% being singletons. The sequencing input was PBMCs. These receptor sequences come from a woman aged 40 to 50 in good health and CMV-seropositive.

The chain links TRBV7-2 to TRBJ1-3; D gene ambiguous. V was clipped by 5 bases and J by 0 bases, with 5 bases between them. The germline gives CDR1 SGHTA, CDR2 FQGNSA. The CDR3 has 13 amino acids. DNA of the CDR3: TGTGCCAGCAGCCCCTCCTCTGGAAACACCATATATTTT. This sequence encodes CASSPSSGNTIYF. The full variable domain, completed using reference TRBV7-2 and TRBJ1-3, is GAGVSQSPSNKVTEKGKDVELRCDPISGHTALYWYRQSLGQGLEFLIYFQGNSAPDKSGLPSDRFSAERTGGSVSTLTIQRTQQEDSAVYLCASSPSSGNTIYFGEGSWLTVV.

This clone came up once. V is TRBV5-6 and J is TRBJ2-1, with 7 positions matching TRBD2. From germline, CDR1 is SGHDT and CDR2 YYEEEE. The CDR3 is 17 amino acids. J was trimmed by 4 bases and V by 0 bases; bases with no gene match: 10. The CDR3 here is CASSLGSGLAAYNEQFF. CDR3 bases: TGTGCCAGCAGCTTGGGGAGTGGGCTAGCGGCTTACAATGAGCAGTTCTTC.

V gene TRBV29-1 combines with J gene TRBJ2-1, with 10 bases identical to TRBD2. The CDR3 extends over 12 amino acids. V was pared by 4 bases and J by 10 bases, with 4 bases of the junction left unmatched. Per germline, CDR1 SQVTM and CDR2 ANQGSEA. The CDR3 protein is CSVGTSGGEQFF. CDR3 nucleotides: TGCAGCGTTGGGACTAGCGGAGGGGAGCAGTTCTTC.

This clone showed up just a few times. The chain recombines TRBV5-4 with TRBJ1-6; 11 bases align to TRBD1. The CDR3 runs 19 residues. Germline V CDR1 and CDR2: SGHNT, YYREEE (reference sequence). The V segment lost 2 bases and the J segment 0 bases; nucleotides outside the gene matches: 7. This CDR3 is CASSFSGTGGSSYNSPLHF. The DNA of the CDR3 is TGTGCCAGCAGCTTTTCCGGGACAGGGGGGAGCTCCTATAATTCACCCCTCCACTTT.

J is TRBJ1-2 and V is TRBV2; 7 bases agree with TRBD1. Trimming removed 6 bases from V and 4 bases from J; junction bases left unmatched: 5. Germline lookup yields CDR1 SNHLY and CDR2 FYNNEI. The CDR3 spans 13 residues. The CDR3 region has the DNA TGTGCCAGCAGACCTCGGACAGGCTATGGCTACACCTTC. Encoded protein: CASRPRTGYGYTF.

The genes are TRBV6-5 and TRBJ2-6; TRBD1 is a possible D gene (5 bases). V lost 4 bases and J 0 bases, leaving 7 bases between the germline ends. Germline CDR1 reads MNHEY; CDR2 reads SVGAGI. This CDR3 is built from 15 residues. As DNA, the CDR3 is TGTGCCAGCAGTTTACAGGTCTCTGGGGCCAACGTCCTGACTTTC. It specifies CASSLQVSGANVLTF.

The chain carries TRBV19 and TRBJ1-2, with 10 bases matching TRBD1. Per the germline V gene, CDR1 is LNHDA and CDR2 is SQIVND (reference sequence). This CDR3 is built from 15 residues. The junction had 12 bases not matched to a gene; V was cut back by 10 bases and J by 4 bases. CDR3 nucleotide sequence: TGTGCCATCAAGGGGACAGGGGATGGTTTCTATGGCTACACCTTC. Protein sequence: CAIKGTGDGFYGYTF.

The chain carries TRBV2 and TRBJ2-1, with TRBD2 as a possible D gene (5 bases). CDR3 length: 14 amino acids. Germline V gene lookup returns CDR1 SNHLY and CDR2 FYNNEI. V was trimmed by 4 bases and J by 9 bases, leaving 16 bases between them. The CDR3 loop is CASSAGLSQREQFF. The CDR3 coding sequence is TGTGCCAGCAGTGCCGGACTGAGCCAGCGTGAGCAGTTCTTC.

The chain employs TRBV7-2 and TRBJ2-3; 10 positions agree with TRBD2. This CDR3 has 16 amino acids. V trimming: 1 base; J trimming: 8 bases; junction bases outside the gene matches: 9. Germline CDR1 is SGHTA and CDR2 is FQGNSA. The CDR3 is CASSLEMASGSRTQYF. In nucleotides, the CDR3 is TGTGCCAGCAGCTTAGAGATGGCTAGCGGGAGCCGTACGCAGTATTTT.

This chain connects TRBV18 to TRBJ2-7, with 7 bases aligning to TRBD1. The ends lost 6 bases at V and 7 bases at J; junction bases unmatched: 9. Per the germline V gene, CDR1 is KGHSH and CDR2 is LQKENI. This CDR3 comprises 13 residues. The CDR3 sequence: CASSRDRAGEQYF. In DNA form, the CDR3 reads TGTGCCAGCTCCCGAGACAGGGCAGGAGAGCAGTACTTC. The full variable domain, in which reference TRBV18 and TRBJ2-7 provide the parts outside the CDR3, is NAGVMQNPRHLVRRRGQEARLRCSPMKGHSHVYWYRQLPEEGLKFMVYLQKENIIDESGMPKERFSAEFPKEGPSILRIQQVVRGDSAAYFCASSRDRAGEQYFGPGTRLTVT.

This sequence joins TRBV6-5 and TRBJ2-5, with 7 nucleotides matching TRBD2. Germline V gives CDR1 MNHEY, CDR2 SVGAGI. J gave up 5 bases and V 6 bases, and 12 bases lay outside the gene matches. This CDR3 has 15 residues. The CDR3 protein is CASSRKRDRRETQYF. CDR3 sequence (DNA): TGTGCCAGCAGCCGGAAGCGGGATAGGAGGGAGACCCAGTACTTC.

The rearrangement uses TRBV4-3 and TRBJ2-7; weak D call: TRBD2 (6 bases). The V end lost 1 base, the J end lost 4 bases, and 17 bases lay between the germline ends. The CDR3 runs to 16 residues. CDR1 LGHNA and CDR2 YSLEER come from the germline V gene. The CDR3 region is CASSQGTGGVGYEQYF. The CDR3 nucleotides are TGCGCCAGCAGCCAAGGTACAGGAGGGGTTGGATACGAGCAGTACTTC.

The CDR3 nucleotides read TGTGCCAGCAGCTTGGCCGTGGCGGGAGGGGAAGAGACCCAGTACTTC. Its protein is CASSLAVAGGEETQYF. The chain combines TRBV5-6 with TRBJ2-5, with TRBD2 matching 9 bases. The J segment lost 3 bases and the V segment lost 0 bases, leaving 6 bases of the junction unmatched. The CDR3 totals 16 residues. CDR1 is SGHDT and CDR2 is YYEEEE in the germline V gene.

The chain is built from TRBV19 and TRBJ1-5, with 8 bases fitting TRBD1. The germline gives CDR1 LNHDA, CDR2 SQIVND (reference sequence). The CDR3 contains 11 residues. V gave up 5 bases and J gave up 16 bases; unmatched junction bases: 7. The CDR3 is CASSRDRGFHF. The CDR3, as DNA: TGTGCCAGTAGTCGTGACAGGGGATTCCATTTT.

This rearrangement joins TRBV27 to TRBJ2-7, with 7 bases aligning to TRBD1. The germline V gene encodes CDR1 MNHEY and CDR2 SMNVEV (reference sequence). This CDR3 region has 14 residues. With V trimmed by 6 bases and J by 0 bases, 5 bases remained unmatched. The DNA of the CDR3 is TGTGCCAGCAGAAGAGACAGGGTCTCCTACGAGCAGTACTTC. Residues: CASRRDRVSYEQYF.

The chain is built from TRBV9 and TRBJ1-2, with a tentative D call TRBD1 (5 bases). V was trimmed by 0 bases and J by 4 bases, leaving 7 bases between them. There are 13 residues in the CDR3. The germline V gene encodes CDR1 SGDLS and CDR2 YYNGEE. CDR3 sequence: CASSVGTSYGYTF. In DNA form, the CDR3 reads TGTGCCAGCAGCGTAGGGACAAGCTATGGCTACACCTTC.

The rearrangement uses TRBV7-6 and TRBJ2-1; 11 bases agree with TRBD2. Per the germline V gene, CDR1 is SGHVS and CDR2 is FNYEAQ. The CDR3 spans 16 residues. Trimming cost V 1 base and J 7 bases; bases outside gene matches: 6. The CDR3 sequence is CASSLEITSGRNEQFF. CDR3 nucleotides: TGTGCCAGCAGCTTAGAAATCACTAGCGGGAGAAATGAGCAGTTCTTC.

V and J are TRBV4-1 and TRBJ2-7; 11 positions match TRBD2. V was pared by 5 bases and J by 2 bases, with 2 bases of the junction left unmatched. Germline-derived CDR1 and CDR2 are MGHRA and YSYEKL. This CDR3 has 14 residues. CDR3 protein: CASSATSGAYEQYF. The CDR3 region has the DNA TGCGCCAGCAGCGCGACTAGCGGGGCCTACGAGCAGTACTTC.

The V and J genes are TRBV9 and TRBJ2-1, with 9 bases matching TRBD2. Trimming at V came to 4 bases and at J to 4 bases, leaving 6 bases not matched to a gene. Per germline, CDR1 SGDLS and CDR2 YYNGEE. The length of the CDR3 is 15 residues. CDR3 region: CASSLSGGAYNEQFF. In DNA, the CDR3 is TGTGCCAGCAGCCTTAGCGGGGGAGCATACAATGAGCAGTTCTTC.

This clone was observed a handful of times. The gene calls are TRBV7-9 and TRBJ2-1; D is unclear. This CDR3 has 16 amino acids. Trimming shortened V by 0 bases and J by 6 bases, and 15 bases separated the two germline ends. CDR1 and CDR2 (germline): SEHNR, FQNEAQ (reference sequence). CDR3 in amino acids: CASSLAAPSVTNEQFF. The CDR3 region has the DNA TGTGCCAGCAGCTTAGCCGCGCCCAGCGTAACCAATGAGCAGTTCTTC.

This sequence joins TRBV6-1 and TRBJ1-1, with a weak D call TRBD1 (5 bases). The germline V gene has CDR1 MNHNS and CDR2 SASEGT. Trimming took 5 bases from V and 1 from J, leaving 8 bases between them. The CDR3 spans 13 residues. The CDR3 region is CASSSQGNTEAFF. CDR3 coding DNA: TGTGCCAGCAGTTCTCAGGGGAACACTGAAGCTTTCTTT.

The V call is TRBV18, the J call TRBJ2-5; TRBD1 aligns across 9 bases. V trimming: 5 bases; J trimming: 0 bases; junction bases outside the gene matches: 4. CDR3 length equals 15 residues. Germline V CDR1 and CDR2: KGHSH, LQKENI. CDR3 bases: TGTGCCAGCTCAGGGACAGGGAACGACCAAGAGACCCAGTACTTC. As protein: CASSGTGNDQETQYF.

This clone was picked up many times. This sequence joins TRBV4-3 and TRBJ2-4, with 7 bases aligning to TRBD1. Germline trimming cut 1 base from V and 9 bases from J; bases unmatched to any gene: 9. Germline assignment: CDR1 LGHNA and CDR2 YSLEER. The CDR3 runs to 15 residues. CDR3 in amino acids: CASSQGQTGAGIQYF. Written as DNA, the CDR3 is TGCGCCAGCAGCCAAGGCCAAACAGGGGCAGGCATTCAGTACTTC.